What follows are 7 T cell receptor beta chains derived from one specimen sequenced in a study of regulatory T cells in long-lasting Graves disease. Time point noted: newly diagnosed GD, antithyroid drugs for less than 3 months. The authors made the TCR library using RNA they extracted from PBMCs. Construction of TCR beta libraries relied on iRepertoire HTBI primers and on Arm-PCR targeting CDR3 regions. One entry per CDR3 protein, called by TCRdb with MiXCR from the multiplex PCR reads. The sample consists of roughly 380,000 distinct CDR3 sequences, over 15% of them appearing once. These data also featured in a second study, about T cells in Graves' hyperthyroidism and ophthalmopathy.

Material: peripheral blood mononuclear cells (PBMCs), obtained at new diagnosis, from a patient treated with antithyroid drugs. These receptors were obtained from a man aged 40-50 years with Graves disease.

This clonotype was counted ten times or more. V is TRBV6-1 and J is TRBJ1-2; 9 bases match TRBD1. The V segment lost 2 bases and the J segment 3 bases; nucleotides outside the gene matches: 4. CDR3 length equals 15 residues. CDR1 is MNHNS and CDR2 is SASEGT in the germline V gene. For the CDR3, the DNA is TGTGCCAGCAGTGAAACAGGGGGCGCTGACTATGGCTACACCTTC. Protein sequence: CASSETGGADYGYTF.

At least ten counts were recorded for this clonotype. This chain joins TRBV2 and TRBJ1-5; D is undetermined. Trimming shortened V by 7 bases and J by 5 bases, and 15 bases separated the two germline ends. This CDR3 is built from 14 residues. Germline V CDR1 and CDR2: SNHLY, FYNNEI. The DNA for the CDR3 is TGTGCCAGCACCGTGGGGTATACCTATCAGCCCCAGCATTTT. Its translation: CASTVGYTYQPQHF.

This clonotype was counted many times. The chain links TRBV5-1 to TRBJ2-7; D perhaps matches TRBD2 (5 bases). V shed 3 bases and J shed 0 bases, with 10 bases lying between them. The CDR3 spans 14 residues. The germline V gene has CDR1 SGHRS and CDR2 YFSETQ. The CDR3: CASSSDGISYEQYF. CDR3 coding DNA: TGCGCCAGCAGCTCGGACGGGATCTCCTACGAGCAGTACTTC.

The chain has TRBV5-1 and TRBJ2-7; a possible D gene is TRBD1 (6 bases). The CDR3 runs 14 residues. CDR1 is SGHRS, CDR2 YFSETQ, per germline. Trimming pared 0 bases from V and 3 bases from J, leaving 10 bases between. CDR3 in amino acids: CASSLGQGIYEQYF. CDR3 bases: TGCGCCAGCAGCTTGGGTCAGGGGATCTACGAGCAGTACTTC.

In this sample, this clonotype turned up a few times. A far bigger clonotype differs at one base, so this is likely a read error. This chain links TRBV4-2 with TRBJ1-1; a weak D match, TRBD1 (6 bases). This CDR3 has 14 residues. V was trimmed by 6 bases and J by 5 bases, leaving 16 bases between them. The germline gives CDR1 LGHNA, CDR2 YNFKEQ. The CDR3 bases are TGTGCCAGCAGTTACTTGTACAGGGCAACTGAAGCTTTCTTT. As protein: CASSYLYRATEAFF.

This clonotype has ten or more counts. The gene calls are TRBV9 and TRBJ1-1; TRBD1 might be the D (5 bases). This CDR3 region has 12 residues. CDR1 SGDLS and CDR2 YYNGEE come from the germline V gene. V lost 7 bases to trimming and J lost 2 bases, with 9 bases between them. CDR3 amino acids: CASGQVNTEAFF. The CDR3 DNA sequence: TGTGCCAGCGGACAAGTCAACACTGAAGCTTTCTTT.

This chain links TRBV5-1 with TRBJ2-1; D is perhaps TRBD1 (6 bases). The germline CDR1 and CDR2 sequences are SGHRS and YFSETQ. This CDR3 region has 17 residues. V was shortened by 0 bases and J by 5 bases, with 18 bases between the two germline ends. The CDR3 is CASSLEVGPGQNNEQFF. The CDR3 DNA follows: TGCGCCAGCAGCTTGGAAGTAGGACCGGGACAAAACAATGAGCAGTTCTTC.